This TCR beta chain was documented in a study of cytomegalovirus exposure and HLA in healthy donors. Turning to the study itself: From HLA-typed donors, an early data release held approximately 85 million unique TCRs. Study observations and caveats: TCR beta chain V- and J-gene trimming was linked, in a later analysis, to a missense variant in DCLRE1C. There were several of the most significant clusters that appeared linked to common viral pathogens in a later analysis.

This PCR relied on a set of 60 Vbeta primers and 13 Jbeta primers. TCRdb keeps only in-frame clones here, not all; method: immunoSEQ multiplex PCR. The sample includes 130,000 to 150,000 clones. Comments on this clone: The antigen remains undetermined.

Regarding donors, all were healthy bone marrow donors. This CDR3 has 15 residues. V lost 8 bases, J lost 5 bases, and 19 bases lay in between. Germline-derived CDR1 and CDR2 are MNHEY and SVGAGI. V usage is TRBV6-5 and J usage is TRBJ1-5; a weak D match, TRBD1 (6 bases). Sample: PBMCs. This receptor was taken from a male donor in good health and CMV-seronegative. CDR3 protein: CASRSGTGRYQPQHF. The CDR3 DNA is TGTGCCAGCCGTTCCGGAACAGGGCGATATCAGCCCCAGCATTTT.